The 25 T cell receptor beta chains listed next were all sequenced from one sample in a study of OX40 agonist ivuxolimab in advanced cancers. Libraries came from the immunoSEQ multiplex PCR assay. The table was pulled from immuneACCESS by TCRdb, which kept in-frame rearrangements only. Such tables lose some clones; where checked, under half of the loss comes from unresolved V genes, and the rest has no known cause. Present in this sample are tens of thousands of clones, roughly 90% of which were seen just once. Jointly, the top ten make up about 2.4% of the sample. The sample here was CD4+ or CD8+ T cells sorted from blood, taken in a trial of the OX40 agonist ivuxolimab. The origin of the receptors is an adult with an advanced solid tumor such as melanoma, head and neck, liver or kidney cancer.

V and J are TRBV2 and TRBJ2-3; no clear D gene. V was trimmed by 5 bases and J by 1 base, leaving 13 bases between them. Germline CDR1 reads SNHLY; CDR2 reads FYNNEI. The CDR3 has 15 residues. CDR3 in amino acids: CASSPGPKGTDTQYF. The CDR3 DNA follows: TGTGCCAGCAGTCCCGGGCCCAAAGGCACAGATACGCAGTATTTT.

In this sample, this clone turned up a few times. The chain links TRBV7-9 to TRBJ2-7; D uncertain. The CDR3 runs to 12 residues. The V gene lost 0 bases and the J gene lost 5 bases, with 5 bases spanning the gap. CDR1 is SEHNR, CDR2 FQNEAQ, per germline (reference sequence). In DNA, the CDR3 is TGTGCCAGCAGCTTAGCCCTGAACGAGCAGTACTTC. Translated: CASSLALNEQYF. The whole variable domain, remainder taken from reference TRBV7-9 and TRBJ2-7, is DTGVSQNPRHKITKRGQNVTFRCDPISEHNRLYWYRQTLGQGPEFLTYFQNEAQLEKSRLLSDRFSAERPKGSFSTLEIQRTEQGDSAMYLCASSLALNEQYFGPGTRLTVT.

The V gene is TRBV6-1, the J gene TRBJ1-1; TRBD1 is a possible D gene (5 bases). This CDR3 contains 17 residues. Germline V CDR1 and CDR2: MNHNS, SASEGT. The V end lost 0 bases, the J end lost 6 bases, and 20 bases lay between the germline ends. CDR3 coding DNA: TGTGCCAGCAGTGAAGCATTTAAAAGGGGAACGCTCGCTGAAGCTTTCTTT. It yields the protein CASSEAFKRGTLAEAFF.

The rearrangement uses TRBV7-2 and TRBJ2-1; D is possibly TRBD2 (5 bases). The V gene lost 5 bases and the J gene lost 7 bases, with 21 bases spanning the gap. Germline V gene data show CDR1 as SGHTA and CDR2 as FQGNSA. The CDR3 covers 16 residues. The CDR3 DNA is TGTGCCAGCAGCCCCCTCCCAGCTGCGGGTCGGAATGAGCAGTTCTTC. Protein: CASSPLPAAGRNEQFF.

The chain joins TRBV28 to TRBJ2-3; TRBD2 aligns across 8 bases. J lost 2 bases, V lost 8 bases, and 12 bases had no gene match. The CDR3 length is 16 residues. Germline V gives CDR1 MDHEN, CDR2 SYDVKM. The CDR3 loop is CASPPAAGADTDTQYF. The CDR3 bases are TGTGCCAGCCCACCTGCAGCGGGAGCGGACACAGATACGCAGTATTTT.

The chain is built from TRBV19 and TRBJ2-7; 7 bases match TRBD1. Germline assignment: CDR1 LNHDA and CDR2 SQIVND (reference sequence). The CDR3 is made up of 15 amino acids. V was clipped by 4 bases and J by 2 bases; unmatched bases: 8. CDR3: CASSTPRGKTYEQYF. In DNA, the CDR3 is TGTGCCAGTAGTACTCCCAGGGGGAAAACCTACGAGCAGTACTTC.

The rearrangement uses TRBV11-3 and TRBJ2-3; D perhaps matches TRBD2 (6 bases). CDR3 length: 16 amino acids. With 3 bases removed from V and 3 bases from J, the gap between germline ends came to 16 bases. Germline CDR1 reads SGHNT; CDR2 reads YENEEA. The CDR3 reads CASSLGLAIGTDTQYF. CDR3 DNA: TGTGCCAGCAGCTTGGGGCTAGCGATTGGGACAGATACGCAGTATTTT.

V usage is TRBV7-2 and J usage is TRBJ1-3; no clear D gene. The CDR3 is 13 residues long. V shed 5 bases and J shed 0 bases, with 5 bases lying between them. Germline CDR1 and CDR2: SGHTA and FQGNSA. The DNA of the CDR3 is TGTGCCAGCAGCAGGGTCTCTGGAAACACCATATATTTT. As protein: CASSRVSGNTIYF.

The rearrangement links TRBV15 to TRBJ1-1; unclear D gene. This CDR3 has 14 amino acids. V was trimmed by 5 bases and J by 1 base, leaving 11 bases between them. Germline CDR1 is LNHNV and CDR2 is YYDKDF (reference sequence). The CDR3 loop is CATSSYHGNTEAFF. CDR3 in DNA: TGTGCCACCAGCTCCTACCATGGGAACACTGAAGCTTTCTTT. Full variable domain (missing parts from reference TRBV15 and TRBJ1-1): DAMVIQNPRYQVTQFGKPVTLSCSQTLNHNVMYWYQQKSSQAPKLLFHYYDKDFNNEADTPDNFQSRRPNTSFCFLDIRSPGLGDTAMYLCATSSYHGNTEAFFGQGTRLTVV.

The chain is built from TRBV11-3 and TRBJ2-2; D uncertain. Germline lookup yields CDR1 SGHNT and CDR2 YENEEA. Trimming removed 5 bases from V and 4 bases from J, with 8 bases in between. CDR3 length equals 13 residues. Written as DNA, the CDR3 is TGTGCCAGCAGCCTCCTAGGCACCGGGGAGCTGTTTTTT. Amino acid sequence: CASSLLGTGELFF.

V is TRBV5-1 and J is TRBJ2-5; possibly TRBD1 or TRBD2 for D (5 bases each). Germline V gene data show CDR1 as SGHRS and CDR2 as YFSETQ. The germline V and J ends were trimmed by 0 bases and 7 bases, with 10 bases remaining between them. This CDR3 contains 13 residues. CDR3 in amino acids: CASSLVGAGTQYF. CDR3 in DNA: TGCGCCAGCAGCTTGGTCGGGGCCGGGACCCAGTACTTC.

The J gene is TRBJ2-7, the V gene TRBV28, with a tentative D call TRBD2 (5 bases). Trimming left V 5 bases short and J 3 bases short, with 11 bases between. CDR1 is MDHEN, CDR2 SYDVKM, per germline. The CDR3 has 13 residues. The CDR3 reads CASSRGQNYEQYF. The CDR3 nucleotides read TGTGCCAGCAGTCGGGGTCAAAACTACGAGCAGTACTTC.

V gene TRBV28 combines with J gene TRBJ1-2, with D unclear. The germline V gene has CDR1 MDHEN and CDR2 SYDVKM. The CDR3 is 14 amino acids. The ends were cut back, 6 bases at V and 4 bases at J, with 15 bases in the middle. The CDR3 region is CASSPALSGYGYTF. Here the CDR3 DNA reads TGTGCCAGCAGCCCCGCCCTTTCGGGCTATGGCTACACCTTC.

The CDR3 loop reads CAISESRGPDGYTF. The CDR3 region has the DNA TGTGCCATCAGTGAGTCAAGAGGGCCTGATGGCTACACCTTC. V usage is TRBV10-3 and J usage is TRBJ1-2; no firm D call. Between the trimmed V and J ends, which lost 0 bases and 6 bases, there was a span of 11 bases. The CDR3 loop spans 14 amino acids. Germline V CDR1 and CDR2: ENHRY, SYGVKD.

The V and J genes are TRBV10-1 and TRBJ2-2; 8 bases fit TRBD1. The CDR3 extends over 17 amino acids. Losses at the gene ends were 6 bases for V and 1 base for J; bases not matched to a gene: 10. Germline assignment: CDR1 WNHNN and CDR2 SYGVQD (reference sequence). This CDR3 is CASSGGAGQGNTGELFF. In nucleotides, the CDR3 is TGCGCCAGCAGCGGAGGGGCCGGACAGGGGAACACCGGGGAGCTGTTTTTT.

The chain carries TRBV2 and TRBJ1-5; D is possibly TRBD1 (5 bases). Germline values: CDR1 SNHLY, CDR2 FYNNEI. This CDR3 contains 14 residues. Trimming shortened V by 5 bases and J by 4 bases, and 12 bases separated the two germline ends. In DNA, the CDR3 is TGTGCCAGCAGTCCTCTGACAGAGAATCAGCCCCAGCATTTT. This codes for CASSPLTENQPQHF.

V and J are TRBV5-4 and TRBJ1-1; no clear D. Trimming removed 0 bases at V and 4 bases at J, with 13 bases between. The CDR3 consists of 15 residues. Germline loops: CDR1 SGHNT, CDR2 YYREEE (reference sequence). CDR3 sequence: CASSLAYSGPTEAFF. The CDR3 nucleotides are TGTGCCAGCAGCTTGGCCTATTCGGGTCCCACTGAAGCTTTCTTT.

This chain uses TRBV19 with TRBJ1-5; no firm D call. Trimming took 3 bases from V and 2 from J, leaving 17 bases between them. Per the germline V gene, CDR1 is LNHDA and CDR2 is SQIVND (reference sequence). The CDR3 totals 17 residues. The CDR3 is CASSIRGGPLGNQPQHF. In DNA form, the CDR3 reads TGTGCCAGTAGTATCCGGGGAGGGCCCTTGGGCAATCAGCCCCAGCATTTT.

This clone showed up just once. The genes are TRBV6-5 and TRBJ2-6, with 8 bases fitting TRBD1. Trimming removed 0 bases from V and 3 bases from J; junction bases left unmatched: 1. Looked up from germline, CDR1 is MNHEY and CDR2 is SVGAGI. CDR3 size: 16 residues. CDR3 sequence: CASSYSTGVGANVLTF. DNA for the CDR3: TGTGCCAGCAGTTACTCGACAGGGGTTGGGGCCAACGTCCTGACTTTC.

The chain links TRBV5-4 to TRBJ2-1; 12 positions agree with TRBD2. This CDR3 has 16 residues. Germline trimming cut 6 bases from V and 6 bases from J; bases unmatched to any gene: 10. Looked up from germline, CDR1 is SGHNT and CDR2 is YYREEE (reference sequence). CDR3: CASTPLATSGSNEQFF. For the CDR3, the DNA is TGTGCCAGCACACCGTTGGCGACTAGCGGGAGCAATGAGCAGTTCTTC.

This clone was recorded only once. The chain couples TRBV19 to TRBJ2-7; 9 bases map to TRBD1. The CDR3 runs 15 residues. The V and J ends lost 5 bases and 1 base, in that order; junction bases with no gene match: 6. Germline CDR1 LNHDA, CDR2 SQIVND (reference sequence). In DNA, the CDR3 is TGTGCCAGTAGTCCACAGGGGGCAGGGTCCTACGAGCAGTACTTC. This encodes CASSPQGAGSYEQYF.

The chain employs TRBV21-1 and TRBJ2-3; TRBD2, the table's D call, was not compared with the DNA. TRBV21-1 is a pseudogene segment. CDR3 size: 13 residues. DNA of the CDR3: TGTGCCAGTGTCGGGGGGAAGGCGGATACGCAGTATTTT. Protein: CASVGGKADTQYF.

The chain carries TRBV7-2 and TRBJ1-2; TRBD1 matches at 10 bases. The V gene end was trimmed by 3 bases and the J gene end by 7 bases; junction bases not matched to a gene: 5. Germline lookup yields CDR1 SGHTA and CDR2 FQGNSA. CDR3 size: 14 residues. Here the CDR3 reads CASSFDRGRSGYTF. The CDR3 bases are TGTGCCAGCAGCTTTGACAGGGGGCGAAGTGGCTACACCTTC.

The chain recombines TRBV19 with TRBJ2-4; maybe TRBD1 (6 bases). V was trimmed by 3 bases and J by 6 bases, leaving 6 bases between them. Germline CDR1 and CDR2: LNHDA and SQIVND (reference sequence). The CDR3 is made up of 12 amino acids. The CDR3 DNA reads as TGTGCCAGTAGTATGGACAGAAACATTCAGTACTTC. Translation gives CASSMDRNIQYF.

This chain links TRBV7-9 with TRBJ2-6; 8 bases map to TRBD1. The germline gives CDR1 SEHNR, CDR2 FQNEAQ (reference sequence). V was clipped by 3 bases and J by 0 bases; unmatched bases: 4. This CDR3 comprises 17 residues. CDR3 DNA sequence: TGTGCCAGCAGCTTTACAGGGGGAGTCTCTGGGGCCAACGTCCTGACTTTC. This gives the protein CASSFTGGVSGANVLTF.